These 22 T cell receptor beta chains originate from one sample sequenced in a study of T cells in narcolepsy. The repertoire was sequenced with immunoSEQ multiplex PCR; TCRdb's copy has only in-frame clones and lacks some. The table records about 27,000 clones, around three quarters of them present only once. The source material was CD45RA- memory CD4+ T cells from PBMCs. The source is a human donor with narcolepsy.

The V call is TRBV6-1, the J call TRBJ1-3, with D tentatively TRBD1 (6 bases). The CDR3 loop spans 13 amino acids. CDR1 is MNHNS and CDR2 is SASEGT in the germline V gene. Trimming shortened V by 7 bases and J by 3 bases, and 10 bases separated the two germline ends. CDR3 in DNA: TGTGCCAGCACTACAGGGTTTGGAAACACCATATATTTT. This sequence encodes CASTTGFGNTIYF.

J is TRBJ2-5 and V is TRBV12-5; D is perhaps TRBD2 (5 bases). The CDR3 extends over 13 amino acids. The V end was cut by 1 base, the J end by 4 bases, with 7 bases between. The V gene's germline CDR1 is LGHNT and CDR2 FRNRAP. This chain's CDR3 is CASGLAAAETQYF. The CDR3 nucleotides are TGTGCTAGTGGTTTGGCAGCGGCAGAGACCCAGTACTTC.

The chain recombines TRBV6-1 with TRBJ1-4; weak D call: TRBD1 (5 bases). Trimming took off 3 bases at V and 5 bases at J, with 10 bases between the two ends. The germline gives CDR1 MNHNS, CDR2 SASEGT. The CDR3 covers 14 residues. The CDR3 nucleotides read TGTGCCAGCAGTGATCGACAGATCAATGAAAAACTGTTTTTT. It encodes CASSDRQINEKLFF.

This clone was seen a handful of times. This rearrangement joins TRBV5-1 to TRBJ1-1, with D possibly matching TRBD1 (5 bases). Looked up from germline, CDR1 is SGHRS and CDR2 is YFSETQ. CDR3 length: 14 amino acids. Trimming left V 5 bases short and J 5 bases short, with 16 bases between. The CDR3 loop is CASRNTPGGTEAFF. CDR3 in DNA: TGCGCCAGCAGAAACACCCCGGGGGGAACTGAAGCTTTCTTT.

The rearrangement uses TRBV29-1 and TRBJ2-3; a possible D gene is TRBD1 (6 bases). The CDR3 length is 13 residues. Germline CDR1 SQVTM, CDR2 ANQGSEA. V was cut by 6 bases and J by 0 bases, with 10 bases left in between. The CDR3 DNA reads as TGCAGCGTAGGGGGACGTAGCACAGATACGCAGTATTTT. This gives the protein CSVGGRSTDTQYF.

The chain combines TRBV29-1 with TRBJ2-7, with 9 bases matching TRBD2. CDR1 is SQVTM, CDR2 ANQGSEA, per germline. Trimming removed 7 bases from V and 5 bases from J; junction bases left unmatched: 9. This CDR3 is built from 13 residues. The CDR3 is CSGQSLAGNEQYF. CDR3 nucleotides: TGCAGCGGTCAGAGCCTAGCGGGGAACGAGCAGTACTTC.

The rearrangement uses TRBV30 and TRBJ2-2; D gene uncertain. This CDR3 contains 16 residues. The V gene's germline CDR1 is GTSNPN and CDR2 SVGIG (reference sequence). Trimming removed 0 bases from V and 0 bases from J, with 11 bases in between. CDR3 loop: CAWSVLGRTNTGELFF. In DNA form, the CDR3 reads TGTGCCTGGAGTGTACTTGGGCGCACGAACACCGGGGAGCTGTTTTTT.

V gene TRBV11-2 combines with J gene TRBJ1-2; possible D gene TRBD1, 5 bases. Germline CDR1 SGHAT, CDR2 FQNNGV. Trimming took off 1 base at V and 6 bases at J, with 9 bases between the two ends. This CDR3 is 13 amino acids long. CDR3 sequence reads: CASSLVGVNGYTF. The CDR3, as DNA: TGTGCCAGCAGCTTAGTGGGGGTCAATGGCTACACCTTC.

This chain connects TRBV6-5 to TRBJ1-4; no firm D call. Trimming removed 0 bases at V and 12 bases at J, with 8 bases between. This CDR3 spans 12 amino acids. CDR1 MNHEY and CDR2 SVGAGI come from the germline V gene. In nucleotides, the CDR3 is TGTGCCAGCAGTTACTCATCGGATGAACTGTTTTTT. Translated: CASSYSSDELFF.

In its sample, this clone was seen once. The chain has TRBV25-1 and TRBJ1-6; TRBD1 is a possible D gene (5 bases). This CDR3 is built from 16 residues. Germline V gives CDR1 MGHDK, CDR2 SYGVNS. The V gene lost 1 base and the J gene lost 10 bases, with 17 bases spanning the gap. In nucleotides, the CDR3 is TGTGCCAGCAGTGAATCAGGGCCCTCTAGGAGATCACCCCTCCACTTT. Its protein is CASSESGPSRRSPLHF. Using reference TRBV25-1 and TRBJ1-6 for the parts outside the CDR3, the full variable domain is EADIYQTPRYLVIGTGKKITLECSQTMGHDKMYWYQQDPGMELHLIHYSYGVNSTEKGDLSSESTVSRIRTEHFPLTLESARPSHTSQYLCASSESGPSRRSPLHFGNGTRLTVT.

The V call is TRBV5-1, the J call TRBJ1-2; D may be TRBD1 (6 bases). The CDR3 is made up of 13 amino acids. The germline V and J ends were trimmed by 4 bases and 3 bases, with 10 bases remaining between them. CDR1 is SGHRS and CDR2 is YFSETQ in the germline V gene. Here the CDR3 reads CASSETGYYGYTF. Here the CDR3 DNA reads TGCGCCAGCAGCGAAACAGGGTACTATGGCTACACCTTC.

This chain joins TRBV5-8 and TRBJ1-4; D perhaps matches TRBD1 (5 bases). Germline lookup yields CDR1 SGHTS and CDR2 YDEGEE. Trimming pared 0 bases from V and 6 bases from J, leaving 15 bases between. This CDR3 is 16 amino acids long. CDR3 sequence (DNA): TGTGCCAGCAGCTTGGATTCTTCAGGGTGGGATGAAAAACTGTTTTTT. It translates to CASSLDSSGWDEKLFF. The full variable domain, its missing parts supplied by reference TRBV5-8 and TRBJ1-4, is EAGVTQSPTHLIKTRGQQATLRCSPISGHTSVYWYQQALGLGLQFLLWYDEGEERNRGNFPPRFSGRQFPNYSSELNVNALELEDSALYLCASSLDSSGWDEKLFFGSGTQLSVL.

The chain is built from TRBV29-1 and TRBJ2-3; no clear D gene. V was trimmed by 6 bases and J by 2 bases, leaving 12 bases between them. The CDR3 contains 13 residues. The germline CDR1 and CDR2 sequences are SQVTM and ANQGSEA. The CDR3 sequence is CSVRRNPTDTQYF. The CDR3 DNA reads TGCAGCGTGCGCAGGAATCCCACAGATACGCAGTATTTT.

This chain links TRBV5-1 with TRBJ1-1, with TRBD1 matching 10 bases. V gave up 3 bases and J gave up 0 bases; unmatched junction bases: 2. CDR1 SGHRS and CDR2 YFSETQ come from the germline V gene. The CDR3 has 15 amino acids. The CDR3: CASSWGTGVNTEAFF. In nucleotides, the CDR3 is TGCGCCAGCAGCTGGGGGACAGGGGTGAACACTGAAGCTTTCTTT.

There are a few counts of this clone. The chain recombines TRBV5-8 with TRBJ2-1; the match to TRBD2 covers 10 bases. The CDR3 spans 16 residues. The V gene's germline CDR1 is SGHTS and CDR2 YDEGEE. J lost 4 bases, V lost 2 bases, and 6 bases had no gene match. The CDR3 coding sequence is TGTGCCAGCAGCTTACGGCGGACTAGCGGATACAATGAGCAGTTCTTC. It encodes CASSLRRTSGYNEQFF. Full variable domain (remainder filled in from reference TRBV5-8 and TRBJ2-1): EAGVTQSPTHLIKTRGQQATLRCSPISGHTSVYWYQQALGLGLQFLLWYDEGEERNRGNFPPRFSGRQFPNYSSELNVNALELEDSALYLCASSLRRTSGYNEQFFGPGTRLTVL.

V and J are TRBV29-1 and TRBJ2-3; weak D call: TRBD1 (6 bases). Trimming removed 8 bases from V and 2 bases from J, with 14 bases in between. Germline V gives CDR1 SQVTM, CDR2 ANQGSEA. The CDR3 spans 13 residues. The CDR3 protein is CSTPGQHTDTQYF. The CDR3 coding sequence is TGCAGCACGCCGGGACAACACACAGATACGCAGTATTTT.

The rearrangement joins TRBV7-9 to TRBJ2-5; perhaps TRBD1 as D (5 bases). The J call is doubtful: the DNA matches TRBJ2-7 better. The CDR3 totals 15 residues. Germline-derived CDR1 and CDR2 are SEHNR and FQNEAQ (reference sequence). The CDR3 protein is CASSLASTGAREQYF. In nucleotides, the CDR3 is TGTGCCAGCAGCTTAGCGTCTACAGGCGCACGCGAGCAGTACTTC.

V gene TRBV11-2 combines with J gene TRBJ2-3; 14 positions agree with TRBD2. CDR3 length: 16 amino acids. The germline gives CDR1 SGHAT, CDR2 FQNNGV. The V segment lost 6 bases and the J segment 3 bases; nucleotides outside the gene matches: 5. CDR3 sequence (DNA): TGTGCCAGCAGACCCGGACTAGCGGGGGGTACAGATACGCAGTATTTT. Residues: CASRPGLAGGTDTQYF.

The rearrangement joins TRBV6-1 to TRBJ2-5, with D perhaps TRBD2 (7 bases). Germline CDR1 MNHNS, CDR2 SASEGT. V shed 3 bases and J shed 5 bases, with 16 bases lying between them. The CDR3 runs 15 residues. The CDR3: CASSDRSGGRETQYF. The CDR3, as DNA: TGTGCCAGCAGTGACAGGTCGGGGGGCCGGGAGACCCAGTACTTC.

The CDR3 loop is CASTRGGNQPQHF. CDR3 nucleotide sequence: TGTGCCAGCACCCGGGGGGGGAATCAGCCCCAGCATTTT. The chain carries TRBV7-2 and TRBJ1-5; a possible D gene is TRBD1 (5 bases). Per germline, CDR1 SGHTA and CDR2 FQGNSA. Trimming stripped 7 bases from V and 4 bases from J, with 11 bases between. The CDR3 has 13 residues.

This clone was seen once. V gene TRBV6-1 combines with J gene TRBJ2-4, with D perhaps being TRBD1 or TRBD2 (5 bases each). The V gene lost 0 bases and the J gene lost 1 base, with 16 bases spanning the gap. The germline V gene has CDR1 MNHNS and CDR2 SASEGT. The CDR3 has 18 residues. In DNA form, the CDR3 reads TGTGCCAGCAGTGAAGCGGCCGGGGCTTTTGTCGCCAAAAACATTCAGTACTTC. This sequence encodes CASSEAAGAFVAKNIQYF.

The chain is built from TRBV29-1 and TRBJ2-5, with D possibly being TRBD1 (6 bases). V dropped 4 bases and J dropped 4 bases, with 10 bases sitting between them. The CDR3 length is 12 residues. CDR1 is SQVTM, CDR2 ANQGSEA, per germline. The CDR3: CSVAGQLETQYF. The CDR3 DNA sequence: TGCAGCGTTGCAGGACAGTTAGAGACCCAGTACTTC.